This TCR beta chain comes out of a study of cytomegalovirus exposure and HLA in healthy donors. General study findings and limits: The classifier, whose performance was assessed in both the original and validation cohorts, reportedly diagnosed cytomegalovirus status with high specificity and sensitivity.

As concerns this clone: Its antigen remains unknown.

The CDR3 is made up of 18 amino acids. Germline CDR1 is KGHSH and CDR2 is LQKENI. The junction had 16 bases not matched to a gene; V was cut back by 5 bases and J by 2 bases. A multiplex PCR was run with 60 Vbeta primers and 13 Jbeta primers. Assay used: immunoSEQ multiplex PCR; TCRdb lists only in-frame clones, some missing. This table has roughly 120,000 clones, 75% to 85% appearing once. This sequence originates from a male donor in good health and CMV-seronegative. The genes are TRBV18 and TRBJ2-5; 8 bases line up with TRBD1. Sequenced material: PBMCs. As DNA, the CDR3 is TGTGCCAGCTCATCCCCGGTCCGGACAGGGCCACTACAAGAGACCCAGTACTTC. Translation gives CASSSPVRTGPLQETQYF.